Each of the 11 T cell receptor beta chains below was sequenced from the same sample in a study of blood T cell repertoires in COVID-19. Clones were sequenced by immunoSEQ multiplex PCR, and TCRdb holds only the in-frame ones, with some missing. The sample yields about 220,000 clones, 70% to 85% seen once. The sample consisted of peripheral blood. These receptors all stem from a man aged 45-65 years with active or convalescent COVID-19.

For the CDR3, the DNA is TGCGCCAGCAGCCACGTCGGGACAGGCCCAAGGAGGCTGTTTTTT. It specifies CASSHVGTGPRRLFF. The chain couples TRBV4-3 to TRBJ1-4; 8 bases fit TRBD1. The length of the CDR3 is 15 residues. V dropped 3 bases and J dropped 14; count of bases not matched to a gene: 14. The germline gives CDR1 LGHNA, CDR2 YSLEER.

This clone was recorded once. This chain uses TRBV7-2 with TRBJ2-2; TRBD2 matches 7 bases. The J segment lost 7 bases and the V segment lost 3 bases, leaving 5 bases of the junction unmatched. Germline V CDR1 and CDR2: SGHTA, FQGNSA. This CDR3 spans 14 amino acids. The CDR3 nucleotides are TGTGCCAGCAGCTTGGCCGGGAGGATCGGGGAGCTGTTTTTT. Amino acid sequence: CASSLAGRIGELFF.

This CDR3 reads CSVLASGLAAYNEQFF. CDR3 nucleotide sequence: TGCAGCGTTTTAGCTTCGGGACTAGCGGCATACAATGAGCAGTTCTTC. V usage is TRBV29-1 and J usage is TRBJ2-1, with 11 bases aligning to TRBD2. J gave up 4 bases and V 5 bases, and 10 bases lay outside the gene matches. CDR1 SQVTM and CDR2 ANQGSEA come from the germline V gene. This CDR3 is 16 amino acids long.

J is TRBJ2-2 and V is TRBV5-4; possible D gene TRBD2, 5 bases. Germline V gene lookup returns CDR1 SGHNT and CDR2 YYREEE (reference sequence). Trimming took off 1 base at V and 2 bases at J, with 9 bases between the two ends. The CDR3 has 15 amino acids. The CDR3 sequence is CASSLFGVNTGELFF. The CDR3 DNA reads TGTGCCAGCAGCTTGTTCGGGGTTAACACCGGGGAGCTGTTTTTT.

The chain links TRBV3-1 (or the pseudogene TRBV3-2) to TRBJ2-7, with D maybe TRBD1 (5 bases). With 0 bases removed from V and 5 bases from J, the gap between germline ends came to 20 bases. This CDR3 is 17 amino acids long. Looked up from germline, CDR1 is LGHDT and CDR2 is YNNKEL (reference sequence). The CDR3 loop reads CASSQDLVQGNSHEQYV. The CDR3 DNA follows: TGTGCCAGCAGCCAAGATTTGGTTCAGGGTAATTCCCACGAGCAGTACGTC.

The chain is built from TRBV3-1 (or the pseudogene TRBV3-2) and TRBJ1-2; D is possibly TRBD1 (5 bases). The CDR3 sequence is 13 residues long. Germline assignment: CDR1 LGHDT and CDR2 YNNKEL (reference sequence). Deletions cut 4 bases from V and 8 bases from J, with 14 bases between. CDR3 amino acids: CASSRNGRGGYTF. The CDR3 DNA reads TGTGCCAGCAGCCGCAACGGGAGGGGAGGCTACACCTTC.

As to this clone: The sample carries other DNA sequences with the same CDR3. This rearrangement joins TRBV12-3 or TRBV12-4 to TRBJ1-2, with D uncertain. V was cut by 2 bases and J by 5 bases, with 9 bases left in between. This CDR3 contains 13 residues. CDR3 residues: CASSLTPGYGYTF. The CDR3 region has the DNA TGTGCCAGCAGTTTAACCCCCGGGTATGGCTACACCTTC.

V is TRBV7-9 and J is TRBJ2-4, with D maybe TRBD2 (5 bases). Trimming pared 4 bases from V and 7 bases from J, leaving 17 bases between. This CDR3 contains 15 residues. Germline-derived CDR1 and CDR2 are SEHNR and FQNEAQ (reference sequence). The CDR3 sequence: CASSSGPSPGNIQYF. CDR3 sequence (DNA): TGTGCCAGCAGCTCCGGACCATCCCCGGGGAACATTCAGTACTTC.

This clone showed up just a few times. The J gene is TRBJ1-5, the V gene TRBV28; 7 bases align to TRBD1. The germline V gene encodes CDR1 MDHEN and CDR2 SYDVKM. With V trimmed by 2 bases and J by 4 bases, 5 bases remained unmatched. This CDR3 has 15 amino acids. The CDR3 sequence: CASSLRGRGNQPQHF. The CDR3 DNA is TGTGCCAGCAGTTTACGAGGCAGGGGGAATCAGCCCCAGCATTTT. Together with reference TRBV28 and TRBJ1-5, the CDR3 gives the full variable domain: DVKVTQSSRYLVKRTGEKVFLECVQDMDHENMFWYRQDPGLGLRLIYFSYDVKMKEKGDIPEGYSVSREKKERFSLILESASTNQTSMYLCASSLRGRGNQPQHFGDGTRLSIL.

This clone was recorded once. This sequence joins TRBV23-1 and TRBJ1-6; D gene ambiguous. TRBV23-1 belongs to the ORF category, with a function that is uncertain. Trimming shortened V by 4 bases and J by 4 bases, and 5 bases separated the two germline ends. CDR3 length: 13 residues. CDR3 loop: CASSRGYNSPLHF. CDR3 in DNA: TGCGCCAGCAGTCGCGGTTATAATTCACCCCTCCACTTT.

The chain has TRBV11-2 and TRBJ2-2, with D unclear. The V gene lost 5 bases and the J gene lost 3 bases, with 4 bases spanning the gap. CDR3 size: 12 residues. Germline CDR1 and CDR2: SGHAT and FQNNGV. CDR3 sequence (DNA): TGTGCCAGCAGCCCGGACACCGGGGAGCTGTTTTTT. It specifies CASSPDTGELFF.